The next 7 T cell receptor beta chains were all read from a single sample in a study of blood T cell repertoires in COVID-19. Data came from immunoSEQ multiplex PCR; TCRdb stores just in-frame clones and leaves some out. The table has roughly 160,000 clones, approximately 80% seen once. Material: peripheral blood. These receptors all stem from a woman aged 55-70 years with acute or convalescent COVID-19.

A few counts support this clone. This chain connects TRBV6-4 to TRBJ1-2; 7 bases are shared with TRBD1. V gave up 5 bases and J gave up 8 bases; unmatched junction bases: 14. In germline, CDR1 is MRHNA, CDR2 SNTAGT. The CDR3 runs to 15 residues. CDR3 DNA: TGTGCCAGCAGTATCGACAGGGAGGTGGCAGGGGGCTACACCTTC. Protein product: CASSIDREVAGGYTF.

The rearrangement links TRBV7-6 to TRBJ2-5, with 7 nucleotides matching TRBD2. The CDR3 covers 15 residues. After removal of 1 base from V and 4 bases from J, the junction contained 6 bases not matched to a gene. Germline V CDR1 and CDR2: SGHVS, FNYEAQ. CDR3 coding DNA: TGTGCCAGCAGCTTAGAGAGGGCTAGCGGAGAGACCCAGTACTTC. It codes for CASSLERASGETQYF.

The CDR3 DNA is TGTGCCAGCAGCTTGGGATCTAGCGGGGGGGCCGGGGAGACCCAGTACTTC. This encodes CASSLGSSGGAGETQYF. The chain employs TRBV5-5 and TRBJ2-5; 12 nucleotides line up with TRBD2. The ends lost 0 bases at V and 5 bases at J; junction bases unmatched: 8. The CDR3 sequence is 17 residues long. Looked up from germline, CDR1 is SGHKS and CDR2 is YYEKEE (reference sequence).

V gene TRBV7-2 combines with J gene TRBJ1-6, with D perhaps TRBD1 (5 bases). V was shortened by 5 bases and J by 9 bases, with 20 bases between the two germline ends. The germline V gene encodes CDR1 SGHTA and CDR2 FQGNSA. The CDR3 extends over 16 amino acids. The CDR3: CASSNDGTRSGSPLHF. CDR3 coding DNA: TGTGCCAGCAGCAACGACGGGACTCGCTCTGGTTCACCCCTCCACTTT.

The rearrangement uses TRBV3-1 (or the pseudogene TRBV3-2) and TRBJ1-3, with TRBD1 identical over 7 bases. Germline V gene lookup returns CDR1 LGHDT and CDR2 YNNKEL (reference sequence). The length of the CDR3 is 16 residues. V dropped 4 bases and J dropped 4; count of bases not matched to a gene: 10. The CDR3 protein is CASSLDRKNAGNTIYF. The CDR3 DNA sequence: TGTGCCAGCAGCCTGGACAGGAAGAACGCGGGAAACACCATATATTTT.

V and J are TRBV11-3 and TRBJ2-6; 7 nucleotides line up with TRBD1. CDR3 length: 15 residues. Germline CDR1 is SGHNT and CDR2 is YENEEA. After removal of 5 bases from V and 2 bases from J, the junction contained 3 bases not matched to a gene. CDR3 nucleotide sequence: TGTGCCAGCAGCCCGACAGGGACTGGGGCCAACGTCCTGACTTTC. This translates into CASSPTGTGANVLTF.

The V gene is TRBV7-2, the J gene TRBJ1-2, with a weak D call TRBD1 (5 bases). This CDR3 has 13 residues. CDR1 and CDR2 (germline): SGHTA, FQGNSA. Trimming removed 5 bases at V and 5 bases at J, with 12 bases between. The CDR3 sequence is CASSPGGMYGYTF. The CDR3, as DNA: TGTGCCAGCAGCCCCGGGGGAATGTATGGCTACACCTTC. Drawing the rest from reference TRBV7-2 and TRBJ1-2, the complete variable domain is GAGVSQSPSNKVTEKGKDVELRCDPISGHTALYWYRQSLGQGLEFLIYFQGNSAPDKSGLPSDRFSAERTGGSVSTLTIQRTQQEDSAVYLCASSPGGMYGYTFGSGTRLTVV.